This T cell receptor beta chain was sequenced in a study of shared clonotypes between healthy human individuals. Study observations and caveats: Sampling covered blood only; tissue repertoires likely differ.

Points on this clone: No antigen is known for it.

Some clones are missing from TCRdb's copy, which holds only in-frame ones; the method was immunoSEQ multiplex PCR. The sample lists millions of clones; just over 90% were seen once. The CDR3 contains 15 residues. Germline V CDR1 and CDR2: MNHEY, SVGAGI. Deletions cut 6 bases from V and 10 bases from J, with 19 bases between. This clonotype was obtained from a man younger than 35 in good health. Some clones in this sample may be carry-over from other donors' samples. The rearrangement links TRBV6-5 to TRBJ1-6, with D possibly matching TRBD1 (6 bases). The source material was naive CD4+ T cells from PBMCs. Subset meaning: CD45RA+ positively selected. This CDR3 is CASRRPGEGRSPLHF. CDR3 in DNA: TGTGCCAGCAGGCGGCCAGGGGAAGGACGATCACCCCTCCACTTT.